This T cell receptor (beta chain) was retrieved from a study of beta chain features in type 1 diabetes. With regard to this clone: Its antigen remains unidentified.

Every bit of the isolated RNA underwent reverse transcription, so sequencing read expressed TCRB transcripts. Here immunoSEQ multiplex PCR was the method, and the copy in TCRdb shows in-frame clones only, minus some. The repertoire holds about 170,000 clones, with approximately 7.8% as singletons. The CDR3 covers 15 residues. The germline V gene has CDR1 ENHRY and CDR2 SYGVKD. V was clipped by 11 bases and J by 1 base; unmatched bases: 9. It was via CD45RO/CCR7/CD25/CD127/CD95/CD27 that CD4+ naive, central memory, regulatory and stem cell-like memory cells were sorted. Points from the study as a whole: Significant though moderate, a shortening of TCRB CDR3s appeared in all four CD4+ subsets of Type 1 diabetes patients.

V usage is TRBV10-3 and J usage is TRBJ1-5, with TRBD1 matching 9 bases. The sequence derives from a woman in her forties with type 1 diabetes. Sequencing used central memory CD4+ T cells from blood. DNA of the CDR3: TGTGCCGTCCGACAGGGGGTTGAGAGCAATCAGCCCCAGCATTTT. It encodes CAVRQGVESNQPQHF.